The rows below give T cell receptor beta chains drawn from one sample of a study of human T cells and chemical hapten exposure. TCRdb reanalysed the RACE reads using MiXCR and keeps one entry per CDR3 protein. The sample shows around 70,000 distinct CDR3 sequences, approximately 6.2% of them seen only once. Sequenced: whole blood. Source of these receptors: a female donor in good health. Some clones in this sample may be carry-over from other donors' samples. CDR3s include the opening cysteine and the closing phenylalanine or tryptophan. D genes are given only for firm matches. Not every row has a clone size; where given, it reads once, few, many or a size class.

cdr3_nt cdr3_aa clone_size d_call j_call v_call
TGTGCCAGCAGTCAACCCCTAGGCACAGATACGCAGTATTTT CASSQPLGTDTQYF many . TRBJ2-3 TRBV28
TGCGCCAGCAGCCTCTTCCTAGCGGGAGTTGAGACCCAGTACTTC CASSLFLAGVETQYF . TRBD2 TRBJ2-5 TRBV5-1
TGCAGCGTTGAAGGGGGCGGCCGGTTCCAAGAGACCCAGTACTTC CSVEGGGRFQETQYF . . TRBJ2-5 TRBV29-1
TGTGCCAGCAGCGAGATGGGGACTAGCGGGAGTTTGGCAGATACGCAGTATTTT CASSEMGTSGSLADTQYF many TRBD2 TRBJ2-3 TRBV9
TGTGCCAGCAGTTTAGAGGACACTAAAGAGACCCAGTACTTC CASSLEDTKETQYF . . TRBJ2-5 TRBV28
TGTGCCAGCATCGCACTAGCGGGAGTTTACAATGAGCAGTTCTTC CASIALAGVYNEQFF . TRBD2 TRBJ2-1 TRBV7-2
TGCAGTGCTAGACTAGCGGGAGGGGTAGATACGCAGTATTTT CSARLAGGVDTQYF . TRBD2 TRBJ2-3 TRBV20-1
TGCAGTGCTAGGGCCGGGACTAGCGGGAGGATGGGCGAGCAGTACTTC CSARAGTSGRMGEQYF . TRBD2 TRBJ2-7 TRBV20-1
TGCAGTGCTAGAGGGTGGACAGGGGAAGACTACGAGCAGTACTTC CSARGWTGEDYEQYF many TRBD1 TRBJ2-7 TRBV20-1
TGCAGCGTTGGATCGCGGGCAGATACGCAGTATTTT CSVGSRADTQYF many . TRBJ2-3 TRBV29-1
TGTGCCAGCAGTGAAGCAGGGAATCAGCCCCAGCATTTT CASSEAGNQPQHF few . TRBJ1-5 TRBV6-1
TGTGCCAGCAGCGTAACTAGCACAGATACGCAGTATTTT CASSVTSTDTQYF many . TRBJ2-3 TRBV9
TGTGCCAGCAGCCAACCTACTAGCACCGGGGAGCTGTTTTTT CASSQPTSTGELFF many . TRBJ2-2 TRBV6-2/TRBV6-3
TGTGCCAGCAGCTTAGTTGGGGGAGAGACCCAGTACTTC CASSLVGGETQYF many . TRBJ2-5 TRBV13
TGTGCCAGCAGCCAGGTTCTAGCGGGACGCTCCTACGAGCAGTACTTC CASSQVLAGRSYEQYF few TRBD2 TRBJ2-7 TRBV14
TGTGCCAGCAGCCAGGCCGGGGAGCTGTTTTTT CASSQAGELFF few . TRBJ2-2 TRBV3-1
TGTGCCTGGAGCGAACTAGAAGAGCAGTTCTTC CAWSELEEQFF . . TRBJ2-1 TRBV30
TGTGCCAGCAGCTCCGGGACCCGACGTGAGTACTTC CASSSGTRREYF many . TRBJ2-7 TRBV5-5
TGTGCCAGCAGATTGACTAGCGGGAGTAATGAGCAGTTCTTC CASRLTSGSNEQFF many TRBD2 TRBJ2-1 TRBV28
TGCAGTCCAAGTCCCCAGTACTTC CSPSPQYF many . TRBJ2-5 TRBV20-1
TGTGCCAGCAGTTTTTGGGGGGGGGGATATAATTCACCCCTCCACTTT CASSFWGGGYNSPLHF many . TRBJ1-6 TRBV27
TGTGCCAGCACAGAGCCGGGGCCCTTGGACAATGAGCAGTTCTTC CASTEPGPLDNEQFF many . TRBJ2-1 TRBV28
TGTGCCACCGGAGATACAGGGGGTGAAGCTTTCTTT CATGDTGGEAFF . TRBD1 TRBJ1-1 TRBV24-1
TGTGCCAGCAGTTACTCGGGACAGGGGGCGACTGGGGCCAACGTCCTGACTTTC CASSYSGQGATGANVLTF few TRBD1 TRBJ2-6 TRBV6-6
TGTGCCAGCAGCTTCCCAGGACAGGTCTATGGCTACACCTTC CASSFPGQVYGYTF few TRBD1 TRBJ1-2 TRBV5-5
TGTGCCAGCAGCCCACGGGGGCGGGGAAACAATGAGCAGTTCTTC CASSPRGRGNNEQFF many . TRBJ2-1 TRBV7-2
TGTGCCAGCTCACCCAACCTATGGACGGCGACAACACATGAGCAGTTCTTC CASSPNLWTATTHEQFF . . TRBJ2-1 TRBV18
TGCAGCGGTCAGTCCACAGATACGCAGTATTTT CSGQSTDTQYF many . TRBJ2-3 TRBV29-1
TGTGCCTGGAGTGTAAGAACTAGCTGGGGAACCGGGGAGCTGTTTTTT CAWSVRTSWGTGELFF many . TRBJ2-2 TRBV30
TGCAGCGTTGAAGATCTTCCTCAGGTTAACTATGGCTACACCTTC CSVEDLPQVNYGYTF . . TRBJ1-2 TRBV29-1
TGTGCCAGCCGAGGGCCGGGACAGGGAGACTTC CASRGPGQGDF . TRBD1 TRBJ2-4 TRBV6-2/TRBV6-3
TGTGCCAGCAGGGGACTAAGCACAGATACGCAGTATTTT CASRGLSTDTQYF many TRBD2 TRBJ2-3 TRBV6-1
TGTGCCAGCAGTCGGGCGGGGACAGCCTCCGGGGAGCTGTTTTTT CASSRAGTASGELFF . . TRBJ2-2 TRBV7-3
TGTGCCAGTAGGGGACTAGCGGGAGTGGATACGCAGTATTTT CASRGLAGVDTQYF few TRBD2 TRBJ2-3 TRBV19
TGTGCCAGCAGCCATTTGCAAGAGACCCAGTACTTC CASSHLQETQYF few . TRBJ2-5 TRBV3-1
TGTGCCAGCAGCCCAGGGACAGGCGGCCAAGCTTTCTTT CASSPGTGGQAFF few TRBD1 TRBJ1-1 TRBV9
TGCAGCGGAAGGGGGGCAGGGACCTACGAGCAGTACTTC CSGRGAGTYEQYF many . TRBJ2-7 TRBV29-1
TGTGCCAGCAGTCAAGGACAGTACCAAGAGACCCAGTACTTC CASSQGQYQETQYF . . TRBJ2-5 TRBV28
TGCAGTGCTAGGGAGGGACAGGGACGCACCATTCAGTACTTC CSAREGQGRTIQYF many TRBD1 TRBJ2-4 TRBV20-1
TGTGCCAGCAAAATACAGTTTAGCACAGATACGCAGTATTTT CASKIQFSTDTQYF many . TRBJ2-3 TRBV28
TGTGCCAGCAGTAACAGGGACACAGATACGCAGTATTTT CASSNRDTDTQYF . . TRBJ2-3 TRBV3-1
TGTGCCACCAAATACCCTTCGACAGTCCACAATGAGCAGTTCTTC CATKYPSTVHNEQFF few . TRBJ2-1 TRBV24-1
TGTGCCAGCAGCCCCCGGGACAGGTCTCTCTCTGGAAACACCATATATTTT CASSPRDRSLSGNTIYF many TRBD1 TRBJ1-3 TRBV7-9
TGTGCCAGCAGGCCGGGACTAGCGAGCTCCTACGAGCAGTACTTC CASRPGLASSYEQYF many TRBD2 TRBJ2-7 TRBV6-1
TGTGCCAGCAGTGTTATAGGGGGCGACAATGAGCAGTTCTTC CASSVIGGDNEQFF few TRBD1 TRBJ2-1 TRBV2
TGTGCCAGCAGTTACTCGCCTACAGGGGAGACTGAAAAACTGTTTTTT CASSYSPTGETEKLFF many TRBD1 TRBJ1-4 TRBV6-5
TGTGCCAGCAGCCAAGATTGGGGCCAGGTGAATCAGCCCCAGCATTTT CASSQDWGQVNQPQHF few . TRBJ1-5 TRBV4-2
TGTGCCATCGGGACAGGGTATCCAGATACGCAGTATTTT CAIGTGYPDTQYF many TRBD1 TRBJ2-3 TRBV7-2
TGTGCCAGCAGCTTAGGGAGAACTGAAGCTTTCTTT CASSLGRTEAFF many . TRBJ1-1 TRBV7-2
TGTGCCAGCAGTGCCAGGGACAGTCGGAACACTGAAGCTTTCTTT CASSARDSRNTEAFF . TRBD1 TRBJ1-1 TRBV12-3/TRBV12-4
TGTGCCAGTAGCTCCGGGACACTAAATGAAAAACTGTTTTTT CASSSGTLNEKLFF . . TRBJ1-4 TRBV19
TGCGCCAGCAGCTCGGCGGAAAATGAAAAACTGTTTTTT CASSSAENEKLFF few . TRBJ1-4 TRBV5-1
TGCGCCAGCAGTTTGACAGGAAGCACAGATACGCAGTATTTT CASSLTGSTDTQYF many . TRBJ2-3 TRBV5-1